This TCR beta chain was found in a study of blood T cell repertoires in COVID-19. Study in general: Italy, Spain and the United States were the sources of the convalescent and acute COVID-19 samples. The cDNA or gDNA used as material had been derived from T cells, B-cell-depleted T cells, or PBMCs.

The authors' processing: Estimation of nucleated cell counts relied on the amplification of reference gene primers. The data were produced by immunoSEQ multiplex PCR, yet TCRdb's version contains in-frame clones alone and is incomplete. That table furnishes V, J and clone size, whereas the DNA furnished D and trimming. The sample records roughly 100,000 clones, more than 80% being singletons. The V gene lost 4 bases and the J gene lost 7 bases, with 11 bases spanning the gap. There are 14 residues in the CDR3. The germline V gene has CDR1 MNHEY and CDR2 SMNVEV (reference sequence). The receptor comes from a woman aged 55-70 years with acute or convalescent COVID-19. The chain uses TRBV27 and TRBJ1-6; a weak D match, TRBD1 (5 bases). Material for sequencing was peripheral blood. The DNA of the CDR3 is TGTGCCAGCAGTTATAGGGACTCGAATTCACCCCTCCACTTT. Protein product: CASSYRDSNSPLHF.